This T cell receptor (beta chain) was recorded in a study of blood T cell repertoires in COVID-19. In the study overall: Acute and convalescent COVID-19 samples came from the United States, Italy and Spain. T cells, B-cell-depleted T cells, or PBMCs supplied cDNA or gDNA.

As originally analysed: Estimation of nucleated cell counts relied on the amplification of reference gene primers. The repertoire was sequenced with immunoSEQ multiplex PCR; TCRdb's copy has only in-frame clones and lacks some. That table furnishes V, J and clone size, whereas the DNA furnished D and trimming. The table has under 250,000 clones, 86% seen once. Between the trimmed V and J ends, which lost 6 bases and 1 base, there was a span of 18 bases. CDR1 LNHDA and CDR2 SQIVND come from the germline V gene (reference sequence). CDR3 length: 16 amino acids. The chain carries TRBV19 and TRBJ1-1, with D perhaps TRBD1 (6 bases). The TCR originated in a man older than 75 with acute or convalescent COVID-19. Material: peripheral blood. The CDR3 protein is CASSLRRGPRNTEAFF. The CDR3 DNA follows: TGTGCCAGTAGCCTTCGGCGGGGGCCACGGAACACTGAAGCTTTCTTT.